Listed below are T cell receptor beta chains from one sample, sequenced in a study of tumor-infiltrating lymphocytes in localized non-small cell lung cancer. Method: immunoSEQ multiplex PCR; TCRdb's copy keeps in-frame clones and lacks some. The data contain roughly 8,900 clones, 55% to 75% of them singletons. Sequencing was done on a sample of uninvolved lung tissue not adjacent to the tumor. These receptors came from a human donor with non-small cell lung cancer. Both conserved end residues are part of each CDR3. The D gene is left open where the match is weak. Size is stated for part of the rows, as once, few or many counts, or as a class when the clone is expanded.

j_call	d_call	clone_size	v_call	cdr3_nt	cdr3_aa
TRBJ1-1	.	once	TRBV7-2	TGTGCCAGCAGCTCACCATGGGGGGGTCTGAACACTGAAGCTTTCTTT	CASSSPWGGLNTEAFF
TRBJ1-2	.	.	TRBV28	TGTGCCAGCATCCCCATCAATGGCTACACCTTC	CASIPINGYTF
TRBJ2-1	TRBD1	.	TRBV7-8	TGTGCCAGCAGCCCGCGGCAGGGGGTTTACAATGAGCAGTTCTTC	CASSPRQGVYNEQFF
TRBJ1-1	.	.	TRBV28	TGTGCCAGCAGTTTTTGGGGCAGGACGAACACTGAAGCTTTCTTT	CASSFWGRTNTEAFF
TRBJ2-5	.	few	TRBV7-9	TGTGCCACCGGGATCCGGGGAGAGACCCAGTACTTC	CATGIRGETQYF
TRBJ2-5	.	.	TRBV5-1	TGCGCCAGCAGCTACTCCGGGACTGTACAAGAGACCCAGTACTTC	CASSYSGTVQETQYF
TRBJ2-6	.	few	TRBV5-1	TGCGCCAGCAGGGACCCGGGACTGCAAAACGTCCTGACTTTC	CASRDPGLQNVLTF
TRBJ2-2	TRBD1	.	TRBV9	TGTGCCAGCAGCGGCAGGGGGCTCACCGGGGAGCTGTTTTTT	CASSGRGLTGELFF
TRBJ2-2	.	few	TRBV5-6	TGTGCCAGCAGCTTGAGGCCCCAGAACACCGGGGAGCTGTTTTTT	CASSLRPQNTGELFF
TRBJ1-3	.	few	TRBV5-5	TGTGCCAGCAGTACCGTCTCTGGAAACACCATATATTTT	CASSTVSGNTIYF
TRBJ2-7	.	.	TRBV30	TGTGCCTGGAAGGTATGGGCCTACGAGCAGTACTTC	CAWKVWAYEQYF
TRBJ2-3	.	.	TRBV7-3	TGTGCCAGCAGCTTAACACCCACAGATACGCAGTATTTT	CASSLTPTDTQYF
TRBJ2-7	.	.	TRBV6-1	TGTGCCAGCAGTGACCGGGACCAGCAGTACTTC	CASSDRDQQYF
TRBJ1-1	TRBD1	.	TRBV14	TGTGCCAGCAGCTTTGGGAACAGGGGAGTTGTATACACTGAAGCTTTCTTT	CASSFGNRGVVYTEAFF
TRBJ2-3	.	few	TRBV6-5	TGTGCCAGCAGTCCGCTCGGGGAGACGCAGTATTTT	CASSPLGETQYF
TRBJ2-3	TRBD2	once	TRBV7-2	TGTGCCAGCAGCAGGACTAGCGGGAGGATTCCAGATACGCAGTATTTT	CASSRTSGRIPDTQYF
TRBJ2-2	.	.	TRBV7-3	TGTGCCAGCAGCTTTAATGCGAACACCGGGGAGCTGTTTTTT	CASSFNANTGELFF
TRBJ2-7	TRBD2	few	TRBV9	TGTGCCAGCAACGGGGGGGACGCAGGCTACGAGCAGTACTTC	CASNGGDAGYEQYF
TRBJ1-2	.	.	TRBV6-1	TGTGCCAGCAGCCAAACATACCTAAATGGCTACACCTTC	CASSQTYLNGYTF
TRBJ1-1	.	few	TRBV6-6	TGTGCCAGCAGCCCCTCCCTGCAGGGCGCTGAAGCTTTCTTT	CASSPSLQGAEAFF
TRBJ2-5	.	.	TRBV28	TGTGCCAGCAGCACGCCGGACGCGAGCCAAGAGACCCAGTACTTC	CASSTPDASQETQYF
TRBJ2-5	.	few	TRBV7-6	TGTGCCAGCAGCCGATCTCAGGGAGAACGTACCCAGTACTTC	CASSRSQGERTQYF
TRBJ2-7	.	few	TRBV7-2	TGTGCCAGCAGCCTCGTGGGGGCCCTGGGGGAGCAGTACTTC	CASSLVGALGEQYF
TRBJ1-1	.	.	TRBV7-6	TGTGCCAGCAGCTCCGGACCGACCCTTGAAGCTTTCTTT	CASSSGPTLEAFF
TRBJ2-1	TRBD2	.	TRBV28	TGTGCCAGCAGTCGATTACCGGGACTAGCGGGAGAGGGTGAGCAGTTCTTC	CASSRLPGLAGEGEQFF
TRBJ1-2	TRBD1	.	TRBV9	TGTGCCAGCAGCGTAGGGCAGGGGGCGCTGGCCTATGGCTACACCTTC	CASSVGQGALAYGYTF
TRBJ2-2	.	few	TRBV14	TGTGCCAGCAGTCGTCAACCGGGCACCGGGGAGCTGTTTTTT	CASSRQPGTGELFF
TRBJ1-1	TRBD1	.	TRBV25-1	TGTGCCAGATCCGACAGGGGATGGACTGAAGCTTTCTTT	CARSDRGWTEAFF
TRBJ2-7	.	medium-sized	TRBV9	TGTGCCAGCGGGAGGAGCTACGAGCAGTACTTC	CASGRSYEQYF
TRBJ2-7	.	.	TRBV29-1	TGCAGCGCCCGCCGGGACACCTCCTACGAGCAGTACTTC	CSARRDTSYEQYF
TRBJ1-2	TRBD1	.	TRBV6-4	TGTGCCAGCAGTTTCTACAGGGGTGACTATGGCTACACCTTC	CASSFYRGDYGYTF
TRBJ2-1	.	once	TRBV6-5	TGTGCCAGCAGTTACCAAACCTCCTACAATGAGCAGTTCTTC	CASSYQTSYNEQFF
TRBJ2-6	.	.	TRBV11-3	TGTGCCAGCAGCTTACATGGTGGGGCCAACGTCCTGACTTTC	CASSLHGGANVLTF
TRBJ1-5	.	.	TRBV19	TGTGCCAGTAGTAAGCCGGCTTATAGCAATCAGCCCCAGCATTTT	CASSKPAYSNQPQHF
TRBJ2-7	.	few	TRBV9	TGTGCCAGCAGCCCCTATTGGCAGTCCTACGAGCAGTACTTC	CASSPYWQSYEQYF
TRBJ2-7	TRBD2	.	TRBV13	TGTGCCAGCAGCTACCGGACTAGCGGGACTTACGAGCAGTACTTC	CASSYRTSGTYEQYF
TRBJ2-3	.	.	TRBV7-2	TGTGCCAGCAGCTTGTCAGATACGCAGTATTTT	CASSLSDTQYF
TRBJ2-2	TRBD1	medium-sized	TRBV5-6	TGTGCCAGCAGCTTGCGGACAGGGGTCACCGGGGAGCTGTTTTTT	CASSLRTGVTGELFF
TRBJ2-1	.	.	TRBV11-1	TGTGCCAGCAGCTTAGTATCGGGTGAGCAGTTCTTC	CASSLVSGEQFF
TRBJ2-1	.	once	TRBV29-1	TGCAGCGTTGATAAGGGTTACAATGAGCAGTTCTTC	CSVDKGYNEQFF
TRBJ1-1	.	.	TRBV29-1	TGCAGCGCCACGGACAGTATGGGCACTGAAGCTTTCTTT	CSATDSMGTEAFF
TRBJ1-1	TRBD1	few	TRBV11-3	TGTGCCAGCAGCCAGGGGGGACTGAACACTGAAGCTTTCTTT	CASSQGGLNTEAFF
TRBJ2-1	.	once	TRBV19	TGTGCCAGTTCCCTAGAAGATGAGCAGTTCTTC	CASSLEDEQFF
TRBJ2-7	.	.	TRBV7-2	TGTGCCAGCAGCTTACATGCACGGGGCTACGAGCAGTACTTC	CASSLHARGYEQYF
TRBJ2-7	.	.	TRBV9	TGTGCCAGCAGCGTAGATCAGAGCTCCTACGAGCAGTACTTC	CASSVDQSSYEQYF
TRBJ2-7	TRBD1	.	TRBV18	TGTGCCAGCTCACGGGACAGGCTCTCCTACGAGCAGTACTTC	CASSRDRLSYEQYF
TRBJ2-2	.	.	TRBV6-1	TGTGCCAGCAGGGGAAGGGGAAACACCGGGGAGCTGTTTTTT	CASRGRGNTGELFF
TRBJ1-1	TRBD1	few	TRBV29-1	TGCAGCGTAAGACAGGGGGGGAACACTGAAGCTTTCTTT	CSVRQGGNTEAFF
TRBJ2-7	.	.	TRBV15	TGTGCCACCAGCCGCATGACCTGGTCCGAGCAGTACTTC	CATSRMTWSEQYF
TRBJ2-2	.	medium-sized	TRBV7-2	TGTGCCAGTGGGAGGCAAACGGCCGGGGAGCTGTTTTTT	CASGRQTAGELFF